Listed here is a single T cell receptor beta chain. This specimen comes from a study of blood T cell repertoires in COVID-19. Methods used by the authors: Reference gene primer amplification gave estimated nucleated cell counts. Generated by immunoSEQ multiplex PCR, the TCRdb table keeps only in-frame clones and is missing some. The DNA was the basis for D and trimming; V, J and clone size are from that table. The sample shows about 82,000 clones, roughly 80% of them seen only once. The CDR3 runs 16 residues. Looked up from germline, CDR1 is SNHLY and CDR2 is FYNNEI. V lost 6 bases and J lost 0; bases outside the gene matches: 7.

Specimen: peripheral blood. The sequence came from a man aged 55 to 70 with COVID-19, enrolled during active disease. This chain connects TRBV2 to TRBJ2-2; the match to TRBD1 covers 7 bases. The CDR3 spells CASRATGAPNTGELFF. The CDR3, as DNA: TGTGCCAGCAGAGCCACAGGGGCTCCGAACACCGGGGAGCTGTTTTTT. Full variable domain (missing parts from reference TRBV2 and TRBJ2-2): EPEVTQTPSHQVTQMGQEVILRCVPISNHLYFYWYRQILGQKVEFLVSFYNNEISEKSEIFDDQFSVERPDGSNFTLKIRSTKLEDSAMYFCASRATGAPNTGELFFGEGSRLTVL.